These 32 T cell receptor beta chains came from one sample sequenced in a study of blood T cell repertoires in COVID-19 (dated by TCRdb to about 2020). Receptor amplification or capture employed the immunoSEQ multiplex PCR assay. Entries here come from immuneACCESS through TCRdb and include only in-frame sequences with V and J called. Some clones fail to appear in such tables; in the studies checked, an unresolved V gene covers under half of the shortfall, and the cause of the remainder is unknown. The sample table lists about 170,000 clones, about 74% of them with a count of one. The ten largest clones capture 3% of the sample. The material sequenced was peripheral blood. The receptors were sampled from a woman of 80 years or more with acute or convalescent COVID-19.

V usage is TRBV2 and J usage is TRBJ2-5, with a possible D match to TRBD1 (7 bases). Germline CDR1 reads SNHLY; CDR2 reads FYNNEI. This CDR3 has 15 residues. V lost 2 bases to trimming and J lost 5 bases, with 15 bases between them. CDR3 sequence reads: CASSEQGGLRETQYF. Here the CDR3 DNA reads TGTGCCAGCAGTGAACAGGGGGGCCTTCGGGAGACCCAGTACTTC.

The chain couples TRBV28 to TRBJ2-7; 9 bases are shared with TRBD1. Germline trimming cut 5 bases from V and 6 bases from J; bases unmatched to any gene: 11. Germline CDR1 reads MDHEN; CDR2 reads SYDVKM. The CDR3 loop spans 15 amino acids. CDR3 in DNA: TGTGCCAGCAGTCCGGACAGGGGCCGGCCTCTCGAGCAGTACTTC. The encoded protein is CASSPDRGRPLEQYF.

In DNA form, the CDR3 reads TGTGCCAGCAGCCAGATCCGAGGTCTCTACGAGCAGTACTTC. Translated: CASSQIRGLYEQYF. The chain couples TRBV3-1 (or the pseudogene TRBV3-2) to TRBJ2-7; D call uncertain. The germline V gene has CDR1 LGHDT and CDR2 YNNKEL (reference sequence). Trimming removed 3 bases at V and 3 bases at J, with 12 bases between. The CDR3 is made up of 14 amino acids.

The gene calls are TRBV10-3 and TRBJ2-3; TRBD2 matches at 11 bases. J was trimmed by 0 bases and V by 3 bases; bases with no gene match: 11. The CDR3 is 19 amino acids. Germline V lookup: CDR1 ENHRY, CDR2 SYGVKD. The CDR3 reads CAISEQTSGNTYSTDTQYF. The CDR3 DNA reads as TGTGCCATCAGTGAACAGACTAGCGGGAATACCTACAGCACAGATACGCAGTATTTT.

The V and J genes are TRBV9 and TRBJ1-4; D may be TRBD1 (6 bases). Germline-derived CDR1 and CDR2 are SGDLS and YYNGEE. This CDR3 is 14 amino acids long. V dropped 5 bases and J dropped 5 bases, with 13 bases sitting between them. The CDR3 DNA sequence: TGTGCCAGCAGTTTCACGGGACACAATGAAAAACTGTTTTTT. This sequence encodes CASSFTGHNEKLFF. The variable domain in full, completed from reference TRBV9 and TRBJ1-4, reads DSGVTQTPKHLITATGQRVTLRCSPRSGDLSVYWYQQSLDQGLQFLIQYYNGEERAKGNILERFSAQQFPDLHSELNLSSLELGDSALYFCASSFTGHNEKLFFGSGTQLSVL.

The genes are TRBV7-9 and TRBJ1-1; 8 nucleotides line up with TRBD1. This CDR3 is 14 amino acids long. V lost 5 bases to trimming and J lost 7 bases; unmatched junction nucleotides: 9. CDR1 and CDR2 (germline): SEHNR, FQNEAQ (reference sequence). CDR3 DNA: TGTGCCAGCAGCCCGGACAGGGCCGACGGTGAAGCTTTCTTT. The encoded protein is CASSPDRADGEAFF.

The CDR3 DNA reads as TGTGCCAGCAGTTCTCAGGGGTTTACATACGAGCAGTACTTC. Its protein is CASSSQGFTYEQYF. The chain couples TRBV27 to TRBJ2-7; TRBD1 might be the D (6 bases). Germline V gene data show CDR1 as MNHEY and CDR2 as SMNVEV (reference sequence). The CDR3 has 14 amino acids. V lost 4 bases to trimming and J lost 4 bases, with 14 bases between them.

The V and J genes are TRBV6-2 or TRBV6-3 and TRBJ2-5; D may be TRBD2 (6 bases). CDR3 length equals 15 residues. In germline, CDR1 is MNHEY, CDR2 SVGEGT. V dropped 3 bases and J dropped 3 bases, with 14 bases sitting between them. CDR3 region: CASSYKLSGEETQYF. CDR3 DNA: TGTGCCAGCAGTTATAAGTTGTCGGGAGAAGAGACCCAGTACTTC.

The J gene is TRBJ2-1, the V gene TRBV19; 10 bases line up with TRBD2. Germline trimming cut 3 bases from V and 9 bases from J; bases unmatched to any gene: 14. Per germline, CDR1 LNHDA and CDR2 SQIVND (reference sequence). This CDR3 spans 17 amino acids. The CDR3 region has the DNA TGTGCCAGTAGTATCGGGATTCTAGCGGGAGCTGTTGGTGAGCAGTTCTTC. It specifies CASSIGILAGAVGEQFF.

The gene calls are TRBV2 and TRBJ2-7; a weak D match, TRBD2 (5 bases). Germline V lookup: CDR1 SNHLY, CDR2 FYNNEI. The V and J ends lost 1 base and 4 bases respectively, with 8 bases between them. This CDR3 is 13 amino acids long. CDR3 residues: CASSEGTSYEQYF. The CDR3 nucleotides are TGTGCCAGCAGTGAAGGGACTTCGTACGAGCAGTACTTC.

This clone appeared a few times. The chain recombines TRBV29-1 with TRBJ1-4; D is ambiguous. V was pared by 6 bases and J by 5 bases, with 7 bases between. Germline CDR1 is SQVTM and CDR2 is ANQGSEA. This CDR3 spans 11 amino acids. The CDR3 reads CSVGRNEKLFF. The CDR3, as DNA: TGCAGCGTAGGCAGGAATGAAAAACTGTTTTTT.

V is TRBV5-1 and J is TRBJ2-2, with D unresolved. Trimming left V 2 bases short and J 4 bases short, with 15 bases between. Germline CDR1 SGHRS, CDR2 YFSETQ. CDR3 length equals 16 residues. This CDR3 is CASSFRPSDATGELFF. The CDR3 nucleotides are TGCGCCAGCAGCTTTCGGCCTAGTGATGCCACCGGGGAGCTGTTTTTT.

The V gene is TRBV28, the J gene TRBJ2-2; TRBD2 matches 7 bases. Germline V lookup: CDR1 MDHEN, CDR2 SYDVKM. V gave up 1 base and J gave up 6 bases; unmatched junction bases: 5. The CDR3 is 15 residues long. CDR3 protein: CASSLSAGIAGELFF. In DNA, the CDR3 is TGTGCCAGCAGTTTATCAGCGGGAATCGCCGGGGAGCTGTTTTTT.

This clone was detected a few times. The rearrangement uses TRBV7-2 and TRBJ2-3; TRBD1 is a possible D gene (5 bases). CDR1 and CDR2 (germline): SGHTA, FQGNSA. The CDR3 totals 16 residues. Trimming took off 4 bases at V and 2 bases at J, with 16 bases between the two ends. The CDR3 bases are TGTGCCAGCAGCTCTCAGGGATTTCGCGTCACAGATACGCAGTATTTT. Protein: CASSSQGFRVTDTQYF.

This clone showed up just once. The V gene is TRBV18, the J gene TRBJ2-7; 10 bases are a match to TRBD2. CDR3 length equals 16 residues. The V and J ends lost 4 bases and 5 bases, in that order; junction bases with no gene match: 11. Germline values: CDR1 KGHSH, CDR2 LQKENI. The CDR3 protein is CASSLLGSGRSHEQYF. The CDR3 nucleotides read TGTGCCAGCTCACTCCTAGGTAGCGGGAGGTCCCACGAGCAGTACTTC.

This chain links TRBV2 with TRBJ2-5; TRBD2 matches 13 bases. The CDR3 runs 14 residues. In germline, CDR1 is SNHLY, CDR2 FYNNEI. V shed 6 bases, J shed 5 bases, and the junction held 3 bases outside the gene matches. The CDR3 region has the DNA TGTGCCAGCAGAGGACTAGCGGGAGTGGAGACCCAGTACTTC. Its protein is CASRGLAGVETQYF.

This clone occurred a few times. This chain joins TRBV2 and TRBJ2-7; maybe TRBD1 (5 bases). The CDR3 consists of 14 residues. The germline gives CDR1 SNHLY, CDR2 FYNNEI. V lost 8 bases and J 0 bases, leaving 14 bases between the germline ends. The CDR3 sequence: CASRLDKSSYEQYF. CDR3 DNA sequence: TGTGCCAGCCGCCTGGACAAGAGCTCCTACGAGCAGTACTTC.

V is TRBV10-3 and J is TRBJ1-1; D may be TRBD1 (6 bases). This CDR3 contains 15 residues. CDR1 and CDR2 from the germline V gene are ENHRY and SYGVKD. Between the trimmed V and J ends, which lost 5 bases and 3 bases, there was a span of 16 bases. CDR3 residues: CAISFQQGGDTEAFF. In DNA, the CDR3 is TGTGCCATCAGTTTTCAACAGGGTGGGGACACTGAAGCTTTCTTT.

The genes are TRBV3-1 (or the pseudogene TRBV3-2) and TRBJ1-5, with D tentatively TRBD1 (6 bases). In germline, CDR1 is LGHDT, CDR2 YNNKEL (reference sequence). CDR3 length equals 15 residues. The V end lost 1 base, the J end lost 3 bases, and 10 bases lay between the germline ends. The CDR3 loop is CASSQGTDVNQPQHF. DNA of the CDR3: TGTGCCAGCAGCCAAGGGACAGACGTCAATCAGCCCCAGCATTTT.

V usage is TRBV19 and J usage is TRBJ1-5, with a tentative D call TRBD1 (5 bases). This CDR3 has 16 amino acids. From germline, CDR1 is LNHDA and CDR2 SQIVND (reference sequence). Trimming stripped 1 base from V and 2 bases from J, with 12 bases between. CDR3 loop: CASSIVGGSGNQPQHF. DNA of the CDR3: TGTGCCAGTAGTATAGTCGGGGGATCCGGCAATCAGCCCCAGCATTTT.

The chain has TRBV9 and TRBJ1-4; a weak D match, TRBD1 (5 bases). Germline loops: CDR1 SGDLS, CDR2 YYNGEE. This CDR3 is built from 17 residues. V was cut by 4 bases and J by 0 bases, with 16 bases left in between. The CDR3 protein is CASSPKTVSSTNEKLFF. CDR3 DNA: TGTGCCAGCAGCCCGAAGACAGTTTCATCAACTAATGAAAAACTGTTTTTT.

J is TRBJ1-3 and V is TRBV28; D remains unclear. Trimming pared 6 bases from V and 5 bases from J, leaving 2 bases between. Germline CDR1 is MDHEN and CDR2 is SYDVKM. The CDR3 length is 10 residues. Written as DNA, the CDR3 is TGTGCCAGCAGCAGAAACACCATATATTTT. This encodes CASSRNTIYF.

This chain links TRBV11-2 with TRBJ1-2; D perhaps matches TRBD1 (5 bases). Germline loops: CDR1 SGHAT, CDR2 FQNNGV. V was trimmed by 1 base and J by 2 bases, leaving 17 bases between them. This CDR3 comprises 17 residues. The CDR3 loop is CASSLVRAGMGNYGYTF. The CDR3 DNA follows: TGTGCCAGCAGCTTAGTAAGGGCAGGGATGGGCAACTATGGCTACACCTTC.

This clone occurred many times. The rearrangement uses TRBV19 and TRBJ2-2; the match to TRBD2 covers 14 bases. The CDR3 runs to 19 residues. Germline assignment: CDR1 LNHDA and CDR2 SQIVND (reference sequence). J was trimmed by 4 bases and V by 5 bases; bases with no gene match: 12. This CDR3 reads CASSSPRTSGRSSTGELFF. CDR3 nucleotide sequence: TGTGCCAGTAGTTCCCCGAGGACTAGCGGGAGGTCTAGCACCGGGGAGCTGTTTTTT.

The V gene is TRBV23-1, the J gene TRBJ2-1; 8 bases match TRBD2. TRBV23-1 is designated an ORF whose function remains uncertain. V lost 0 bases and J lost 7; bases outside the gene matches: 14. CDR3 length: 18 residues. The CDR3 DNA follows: TGCGCCAGCAGTCAATCGAGTGGACTAGCCCCTATTCGGAATGAGCAGTTCTTC. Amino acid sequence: CASSQSSGLAPIRNEQFF.

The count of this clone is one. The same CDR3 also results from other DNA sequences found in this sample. In DNA form, the CDR3 reads TGTGCCAGCAGCCCGCGCAGGGGGCGGTCCTACGAGCAGTACTTC. Translation: CASSPRRGRSYEQYF. V gene TRBV7-8 combines with J gene TRBJ2-7, with 8 bases matching TRBD1. CDR1 SGHVS and CDR2 FQNEAQ come from the germline V gene. V dropped 5 bases and J dropped 1; count of bases not matched to a gene: 7. The CDR3 is 15 residues long.

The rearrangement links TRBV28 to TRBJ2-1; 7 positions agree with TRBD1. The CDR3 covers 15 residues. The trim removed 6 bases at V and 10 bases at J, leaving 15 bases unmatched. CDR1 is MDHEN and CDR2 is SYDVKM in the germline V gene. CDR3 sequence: CASSPGTDHAGEQFF. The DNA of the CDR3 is TGTGCCAGCAGCCCCGGGACAGACCATGCAGGGGAGCAGTTCTTC.

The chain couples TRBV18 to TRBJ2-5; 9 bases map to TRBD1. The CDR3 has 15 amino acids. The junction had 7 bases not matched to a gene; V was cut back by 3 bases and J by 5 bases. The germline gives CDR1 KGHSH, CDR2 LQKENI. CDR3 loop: CASSPTGGFQETQYF. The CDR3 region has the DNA TGTGCCAGCTCACCGACAGGGGGATTTCAGGAGACCCAGTACTTC.

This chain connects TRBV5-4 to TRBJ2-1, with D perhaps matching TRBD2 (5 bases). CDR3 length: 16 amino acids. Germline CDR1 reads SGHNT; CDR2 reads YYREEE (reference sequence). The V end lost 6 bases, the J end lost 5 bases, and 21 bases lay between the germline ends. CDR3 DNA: TGTGCCAGCACCCCCCGGCCCCAGCGGCTGAACAATGAGCAGTTCTTC. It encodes CASTPRPQRLNNEQFF.

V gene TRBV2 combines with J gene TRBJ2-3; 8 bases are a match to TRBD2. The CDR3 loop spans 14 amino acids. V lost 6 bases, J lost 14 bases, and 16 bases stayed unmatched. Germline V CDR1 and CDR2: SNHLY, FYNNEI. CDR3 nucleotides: TGTGCCAGCAGGAGACTCACTAGCGGCGGCAGCCTGTATTTT. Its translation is CASRRLTSGGSLYF.

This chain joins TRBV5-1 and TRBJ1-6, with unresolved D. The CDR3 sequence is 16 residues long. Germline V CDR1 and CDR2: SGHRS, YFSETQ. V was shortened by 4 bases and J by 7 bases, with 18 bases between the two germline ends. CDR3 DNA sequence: TGCGCCAGCAGCCCTCGAGAGTTGGTGCCAAATTCACCCCTCCACTTT. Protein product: CASSPRELVPNSPLHF.

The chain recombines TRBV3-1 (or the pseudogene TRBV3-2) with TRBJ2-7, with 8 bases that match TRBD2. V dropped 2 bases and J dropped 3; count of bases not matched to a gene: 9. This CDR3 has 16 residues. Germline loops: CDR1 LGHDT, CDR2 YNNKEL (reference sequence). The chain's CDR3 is CASSQRVAGRDYEQYF. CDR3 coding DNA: TGTGCCAGCAGCCAAAGGGTAGCGGGAAGAGACTACGAGCAGTACTTC.